Below, 16 T cell receptor beta chains from the same sample are listed, as sequenced in a study of blood T cell repertoires in COVID-19. Some clones are missing from TCRdb's copy, which holds only in-frame ones; the method was immunoSEQ multiplex PCR. The data contain 650,000 to 800,000 clones, 75% to 90% of them singletons. The sequenced sample consisted of peripheral blood. The origin of the receptors is a woman aged 18-29 years with acute or convalescent COVID-19.

This chain uses TRBV4-3 with TRBJ1-2; the D is unclear. Germline V gene data show CDR1 as LGHNA and CDR2 as YSLEER. There are 13 residues in the CDR3. V gave up 0 bases and J gave up 10 bases, with 12 bases separating them. CDR3 DNA sequence: TGCGCCAGCAGCCAAGATCCGATCCTACCCTACACCTTC. Amino acids: CASSQDPILPYTF.

The chain has TRBV28 and TRBJ1-2, with D possibly TRBD1 on 6 matching bases. V was pared by 9 bases and J by 0 bases, with 23 bases between. CDR3 length equals 17 residues. Germline values: CDR1 MDHEN, CDR2 SYDVKM. The CDR3 spells CASIPGTHYFSNYGYTF. The CDR3 DNA is TGTGCCAGTATCCCAGGGACACACTATTTTTCTAACTATGGCTACACCTTC.

The chain recombines TRBV6-6 with TRBJ2-2; tentatively, D is TRBD2 (5 bases). V was trimmed by 6 bases and J by 4 bases, leaving 15 bases between them. The CDR3 runs 15 residues. Germline loops: CDR1 MNHNY, CDR2 SVGAGI (reference sequence). The CDR3 sequence is CASRTSAAGTGELFF. The CDR3 region has the DNA TGTGCCAGCAGAACCAGCGCGGCGGGCACCGGGGAGCTGTTTTTT.

V is TRBV9 and J is TRBJ1-2; D uncertain. V was trimmed by 0 bases and J by 3 bases, leaving 9 bases between them. This CDR3 has 14 residues. The germline V gene encodes CDR1 SGDLS and CDR2 YYNGEE. For the CDR3, the DNA is TGTGCCAGCAGCGTAGACGAGGGAGACTATGGCTACACCTTC. Amino acids: CASSVDEGDYGYTF. Variable domain in full (rest from reference TRBV9 and TRBJ1-2): DSGVTQTPKHLITATGQRVTLRCSPRSGDLSVYWYQQSLDQGLQFLIQYYNGEERAKGNILERFSAQQFPDLHSELNLSSLELGDSALYFCASSVDEGDYGYTFGSGTRLTVV.

J is TRBJ1-1 and V is TRBV29-1; TRBD1 agrees at 8 bases. The V segment lost 3 bases and the J segment 11 bases; nucleotides outside the gene matches: 5. Germline V lookup: CDR1 SQVTM, CDR2 ANQGSEA. There are 11 residues in the CDR3. The CDR3 reads CSVEGDRMAFF. CDR3 bases: TGCAGCGTTGAGGGGGACAGGATGGCTTTCTTT.

DNA for the CDR3: TGTGCCAGCTCCCTAGCAACAGCATTAATCGAGGAGCAGTACTTC. Its translation is CASSLATALIEEQYF. V usage is TRBV18 and J usage is TRBJ2-7; TRBD2 might be the D (5 bases). This CDR3 has 15 residues. V lost 6 bases and J 7 bases, leaving 22 bases between the germline ends. Per germline, CDR1 KGHSH and CDR2 LQKENI.

This clone was picked up one time. The chain has TRBV11-3 and TRBJ2-1; D call uncertain. The germline V gene has CDR1 SGHNT and CDR2 YENEEA. The CDR3 totals 13 residues. Trimming took off 2 bases at V and 4 bases at J, with 6 bases between the two ends. CDR3 DNA sequence: TGTGCCAGCAGCTTAAACTGGTACAATGAGCAGTTCTTC. Its protein is CASSLNWYNEQFF.

This clone has a single count. The rearrangement joins TRBV11-1 to TRBJ2-6; D remains unclear. Germline lookup yields CDR1 SGHAT and CDR2 FQDESV (reference sequence). This CDR3 is built from 15 residues. With 5 bases removed from V and 0 bases from J, the gap between germline ends came to 8 bases. The CDR3 sequence is CASSLLPSGANVLTF. For the CDR3, the DNA is TGTGCCAGCAGCCTCCTTCCCTCTGGGGCCAACGTCCTGACTTTC.

The chain joins TRBV5-6 to TRBJ1-1; TRBD1 agrees at 7 bases. Germline CDR1 and CDR2: SGHDT and YYEEEE. Unmatched junction bases numbered 9, after V lost 0 bases and J lost 13 bases. This CDR3 has 13 residues. CDR3 bases: TGTGCCAGCAGCTTGGGGTCCCGGCCAGGGGGTTTCTTT. It is translated as CASSLGSRPGGFF.

This chain joins TRBV5-4 and TRBJ1-2; D is perhaps TRBD1 (5 bases). The CDR3 loop spans 14 amino acids. Germline CDR1 SGHNT, CDR2 YYREEE (reference sequence). The V end lost 0 bases, the J end lost 4 bases, and 10 bases lay between the germline ends. The CDR3 is CASSLGGDPYGYTF. Here the CDR3 DNA reads TGTGCCAGCAGCTTGGGGGGGGACCCCTATGGCTACACCTTC. The full variable domain, completed using reference TRBV5-4 and TRBJ1-2, is ETGVTQSPTHLIKTRGQQVTLRCSSQSGHNTVSWYQQALGQGPQFIFQYYREEENGRGNFPPRFSGLQFPNYSSELNVNALELDDSALYLCASSLGGDPYGYTFGSGTRLTVV.

The chain combines TRBV5-1 with TRBJ1-2, with D perhaps TRBD1 (6 bases). Germline lookup yields CDR1 SGHRS and CDR2 YFSETQ. The length of the CDR3 is 14 residues. V lost 4 bases and J 8 bases, leaving 18 bases between the germline ends. The CDR3 DNA sequence: TGCGCCAGCAGCGGGGACACCTCGCTAGGCGGCTACACCTTC. It specifies CASSGDTSLGGYTF.

CDR3 protein: CASSYSKGLGRAFF. CDR3 DNA: TGTGCCAGCAGTTACTCGAAGGGACTCGGGAGAGCTTTCTTT. The chain uses TRBV6-5 and TRBJ1-1, with D perhaps TRBD1 (5 bases). The germline gives CDR1 MNHEY, CDR2 SVGAGI. The CDR3 is made up of 14 amino acids. V shed 0 bases and J shed 10 bases, with 15 bases lying between them.

In its sample, this clone was seen once. V is TRBV6-2 or TRBV6-3 and J is TRBJ2-2; the D is unclear. Germline loops: CDR1 MNHEY, CDR2 SVGEGT. V lost 0 bases and J 2 bases, leaving 13 bases between the germline ends. CDR3 length: 17 amino acids. CDR3 sequence reads: CASSYSISEDNTGELFF. The CDR3 region has the DNA TGTGCCAGCAGTTACTCGATTTCCGAGGATAACACCGGGGAGCTGTTTTTT.

The chain recombines TRBV7-9 with TRBJ2-1, with 7 bases that match TRBD2. The CDR3 totals 17 residues. Germline CDR1 reads SEHNR; CDR2 reads FQNEAQ (reference sequence). Trimming removed 6 bases from V and 5 bases from J; junction bases left unmatched: 16. Written as DNA, the CDR3 is TGTGCCAGCAGTCCTCGGGACGGGGGGATGGAGAACAATGAGCAGTTCTTC. Translating gives CASSPRDGGMENNEQFF.

The J gene is TRBJ1-6, the V gene TRBV30; D gene uncertain. Trimming took 4 bases from V and 4 from J, leaving 11 bases between them. In germline, CDR1 is GTSNPN, CDR2 SVGIG (reference sequence). The CDR3 consists of 14 residues. CDR3 sequence reads: CAWKADFYNSPLHF. Written as DNA, the CDR3 is TGTGCCTGGAAGGCGGATTTTTATAATTCACCCCTCCACTTT.

The genes are TRBV11-3 and TRBJ2-2; D unresolved. The CDR3 is made up of 14 amino acids. Trimming stripped 5 bases from V and 1 base from J, with 8 bases between. Germline-derived CDR1 and CDR2 are SGHNT and YENEEA. CDR3 coding DNA: TGTGCCAGCAGCACGTACAGGAACACCGGGGAGCTGTTTTTT. Amino acid sequence: CASSTYRNTGELFF.